Listed here is a single T cell receptor (beta chain). Original processing notes: Amplifying reference gene primers gave estimates of nucleated cell counts. Sequencing used immunoSEQ multiplex PCR; TCRdb keeps in-frame clones, though not all of them. Clone size and V and J calls were adopted from that table, with D and trimming inferred from the DNA. The sample holds about 240,000 clones, around 85% seen once. Germline CDR1 is SGHRS and CDR2 is YFSETQ. The CDR3 runs 14 residues. Trimming removed 2 bases from V and 5 bases from J, with 10 bases in between. Grouping used clinical history reported by participants in a survey and questionnaire. The entry originates in a study of blood T cell repertoires in COVID-19. Study details: The analysed material was cDNA or gDNA that came from T cells, B-cell-depleted T cells, or PBMCs.

Specimen: PBMCs or T cells enriched from blood (not recorded which). The genes are TRBV5-1 and TRBJ2-2; weak D call: TRBD2 (6 bases). This receptor was obtained from a woman between 35 and 50 years old with acute COVID-19. The CDR3 loop is CASSLNGGTGELFF. Written as DNA, the CDR3 is TGCGCCAGCAGCTTAAATGGGGGGACCGGGGAGCTGTTTTTT.